The next 26 T cell receptor beta chains were all read from a single sample in a study of CD8 T cells in ankylosing spondylitis (dated by TCRdb to the late 2010s). Library preparation was by 5' RACE. TCRdb names Illumina HiSeq 2500 as the instrument used. TCRdb trimmed the raw reads at Q25, called clones with MiXCR and kept productive beta chains. Every entry covers one CDR3 protein and lists the most common genes and DNA from its rows. The sample table shows 200,000 to 250,000 distinct CDR3 sequences, and roughly 10% are seen once. The ten top clones hold under 25% of the sample. The specimen sequenced was blood, either unsorted or a sorted T cell fraction (not recorded which). Receptors originate from a male donor with ankylosing spondylitis or in good health (not recorded which).

This clonotype was counted ten times or more. The V gene is TRBV5-5, the J gene TRBJ1-1, with D possibly being TRBD1 (5 bases). V gave up 4 bases and J gave up 5 bases, with 12 bases separating them. Germline assignment: CDR1 SGHKS and CDR2 YYEKEE (reference sequence). The CDR3 is made up of 13 amino acids. CDR3 sequence: CASSLPGGTEAFF. For the CDR3, the DNA is TGTGCCAGCAGCCTCCCGGGGGGGACTGAAGCTTTCTTT.

This clonotype was recorded at least ten times. The rearrangement uses TRBV7-2 and TRBJ2-1; 11 bases are a match to TRBD2. The CDR3 runs to 15 residues. J lost 7 bases, V lost 1 base, and 3 bases had no gene match. The germline gives CDR1 SGHTA, CDR2 FQGNSA. CDR3 in DNA: TGTGCCAGCAGCTTAGTAGCGGGGGGGGGAAATGAGCAGTTCTTC. Translated, it gives CASSLVAGGGNEQFF.

The table lists this clonotype with many counts. The genes are TRBV10-3 and TRBJ2-3; maybe TRBD2 (5 bases). This CDR3 is built from 17 residues. V was shortened by 0 bases and J by 5 bases, with 18 bases between the two germline ends. Germline V gene lookup returns CDR1 ENHRY and CDR2 SYGVKD. For the CDR3, the DNA is TGTGCCATCAGTGAGTCTAATGGCGCTAGCCGGCGAGATACGCAGTATTTT. It encodes CAISESNGASRRDTQYF.

CDR3 sequence: CSGTGLGEQYF. The CDR3 DNA sequence: TGCAGCGGAACAGGGTTGGGCGAGCAGTACTTC. V and J are TRBV29-1 and TRBJ2-7, with D possibly matching TRBD1 (6 bases). Germline V gene lookup returns CDR1 SQVTM and CDR2 ANQGSEA. The CDR3 has 11 amino acids. Trimming took 7 bases from V and 6 from J, leaving 13 bases between them.

The sample holds many counts of this clonotype. The rearrangement links TRBV7-8 to TRBJ1-1, with D possibly matching TRBD1 (5 bases). V lost 2 bases and J 8 bases, leaving 18 bases between the germline ends. Germline V CDR1 and CDR2: SGHVS, FQNEAQ. This CDR3 region has 15 residues. The CDR3 region has the DNA TGTGCCAGCAGCTTAAGGTCTTATGGGGCGGACGAAGCTTTCTTT. Amino acid sequence: CASSLRSYGADEAFF.

CDR3 sequence: CASRFYRENTGELFF. The DNA for the CDR3 is TGTGCCAGCAGATTTTACAGGGAGAACACCGGGGAGCTGTTTTTT. This chain links TRBV7-2 with TRBJ2-2, with D maybe TRBD1 (6 bases). The CDR3 spans 15 residues. The V gene lost 6 bases and the J gene lost 1 base, with 12 bases spanning the gap. Germline V gives CDR1 SGHTA, CDR2 FQGNSA. The full variable domain, with the rest looked up from reference TRBV7-2 and TRBJ2-2, is GAGVSQSPSNKVTEKGKDVELRCDPISGHTALYWYRQSLGQGLEFLIYFQGNSAPDKSGLPSDRFSAERTGGSVSTLTIQRTQQEDSAVYLCASRFYRENTGELFFGEGSRLTVL.

This clonotype was counted many times. DNA for the CDR3: TGTGCCAGCAGCTCACAGGGGGGAAACACTGAAGCTTTCTTT. Translation gives CASSSQGGNTEAFF. The rearrangement uses TRBV7-3 and TRBJ1-1, with TRBD1 matching over 8 bases. The V gene's germline CDR1 is SGHTA and CDR2 FQGTGA. This CDR3 contains 14 residues. The V and J ends lost 4 bases and 2 bases, in that order; junction bases with no gene match: 3. Full variable domain (outside the CDR3, taken from reference TRBV7-3 and TRBJ1-1): GAGVSQTPSNKVTEKGKYVELRCDPISGHTALYWYRQSLGQGPEFLIYFQGTGAADDSGLPNDRFFAVRPEGSVSTLKIQRTERGDSAVYLCASSSQGGNTEAFFGQGTRLTVV.

V is TRBV12-3 or TRBV12-4 and J is TRBJ2-5; 9 nucleotides align to TRBD2. V lost 0 bases and J lost 0; bases outside the gene matches: 5. CDR3 length equals 17 residues. In DNA, the CDR3 is TGTGCCAGCAGTTTAGCAAAGCGGGGGGCCCACCAAGAGACCCAGTACTTC. The encoded protein is CASSLAKRGAHQETQYF.

This clonotype was counted a few times. V gene TRBV12-3 or TRBV12-4 combines with J gene TRBJ2-7; no clear D gene. The CDR3 sequence is 14 residues long. V dropped 3 bases and J dropped 0 bases, with 9 bases sitting between them. The chain's CDR3 is CASSFTANSYEQYF. The CDR3 DNA follows: TGTGCCAGCAGTTTTACAGCTAACTCCTACGAGCAGTACTTC.

This clonotype was detected ten times or more. This sequence joins TRBV10-3 and TRBJ2-1; the D call may be TRBD1 or TRBD2 (5 bases each). The germline CDR1 and CDR2 sequences are ENHRY and SYGVKD. This CDR3 comprises 16 residues. With 6 bases removed from V and 0 bases from J, the gap between germline ends came to 15 bases. The chain's CDR3 is CAISRDQWSSYNEQFF. The CDR3 region has the DNA TGTGCCATCAGCCGGGACCAGTGGAGCTCCTACAATGAGCAGTTCTTC.

This clonotype was detected many times. The gene calls are TRBV10-2 and TRBJ2-7; no clear D. This CDR3 region has 16 residues. Trimming removed 0 bases from V and 0 bases from J, with 12 bases in between. CDR1 is WSHSY and CDR2 is SAAADI in the germline V gene. The CDR3 sequence: CASSESLIAVSYEQYF. CDR3 nucleotide sequence: TGCGCCAGCAGTGAGTCGTTGATAGCCGTCTCCTACGAGCAGTACTTC.

This clonotype was seen repeatedly, ten times or more. This chain links TRBV20-1 with TRBJ1-5, with TRBD1 as a possible D gene (5 bases). CDR1 and CDR2 (germline): DFQATT, SNEGSKA (reference sequence). Trimming cost V 4 bases and J 3 bases, with 13 bases left between them. The CDR3 runs to 14 residues. The CDR3 reads CSAIGRAFNQPQHF. CDR3 in DNA: TGCAGTGCTATCGGCAGGGCCTTCAATCAGCCCCAGCATTTT.

The sample holds many counts of this clonotype. The V and J genes are TRBV20-1 and TRBJ2-3, with 9 bases that match TRBD2. This CDR3 contains 19 residues. After removal of 6 bases from V and 0 bases from J, the junction contained 19 bases not matched to a gene. In germline, CDR1 is DFQATT, CDR2 SNEGSKA (reference sequence). CDR3 sequence reads: CSATRPLDSGGQSTDTQYF. CDR3 DNA: TGCAGTGCCACGCGACCCCTGGATAGCGGGGGACAAAGCACAGATACGCAGTATTTT.

The chain joins TRBV12-3 or TRBV12-4 to TRBJ2-5; D uncertain. The V gene lost 6 bases and the J gene lost 4 bases, with 9 bases spanning the gap. The CDR3 loop spans 12 amino acids. CDR3 sequence: CASRNLVETQYF. For the CDR3, the DNA is TGTGCCAGCAGGAACTTAGTAGAGACCCAGTACTTC.

This clonotype was picked up many times. V is TRBV5-1 and J is TRBJ1-4; maybe TRBD1 (5 bases). V lost 7 bases and J lost 8, with 18 bases in between. The CDR3 has 14 amino acids. CDR1 SGHRS and CDR2 YFSETQ come from the germline V gene. The CDR3 spells CASRGSQVEEKLFF. As DNA, the CDR3 is TGCGCCAGCCGAGGCTCACAGGTAGAAGAAAAACTGTTTTTT.

Details on this clonotype: This may be a read error: a much more frequent sequence differs by one nucleotide. This chain connects TRBV21-1 to TRBJ2-2; TRBD1 is the table's D call, not checked against the DNA. TRBV21-1 is marked as a pseudogene. The CDR3 runs 15 residues. The CDR3 reads CARPTGAPNTGELFF. The CDR3 bases are TGTGCCAGGCCGACAGGGGCCCCAAACACCGGGGAGCTGTTTTTT.

There are many counts of this clonotype. This CDR3 is CASSSTSGVQETQYF. CDR3 bases: TGTGCCAGTAGCTCGACTAGCGGGGTCCAAGAGACCCAGTACTTC. V gene TRBV19 combines with J gene TRBJ2-5; 11 nucleotides line up with TRBD2. CDR3 length equals 15 residues. Trimming took 6 bases from V and 1 from J; bases not matched to a gene: 4. Germline V gene lookup returns CDR1 LNHDA and CDR2 SQIVND (reference sequence).

This clonotype was counted at least ten times. The chain recombines TRBV15 with TRBJ2-1, with no clear D. The CDR3 totals 14 residues. Trimming removed 1 base from V and 6 bases from J, with 10 bases in between. Germline lookup yields CDR1 LNHNV and CDR2 YYDKDF (reference sequence). CDR3: CATSRAYISNEQFF. CDR3 sequence (DNA): TGTGCCACCAGCAGAGCCTACATTTCCAATGAGCAGTTCTTC. Based on the CDR3 plus reference TRBV15 and TRBJ2-1, the full variable domain is DAMVIQNPRYQVTQFGKPVTLSCSQTLNHNVMYWYQQKSSQAPKLLFHYYDKDFNNEADTPDNFQSRRPNTSFCFLDIRSPGLGDTAMYLCATSRAYISNEQFFGPGTRLTVL.

The gene calls are TRBV6-1 and TRBJ1-6, with no clear D. Germline values: CDR1 MNHNS, CDR2 SASEGT. The CDR3 consists of 16 residues. The ends were cut back, 5 bases at V and 4 bases at J, with 15 bases in the middle. CDR3 bases: TGTGCCAGCAGTCCTATAGTAGGAGCATATAATTCACCCCTCCACTTT. This encodes CASSPIVGAYNSPLHF.

This chain connects TRBV7-9 to TRBJ2-2; D is uncertain. With 7 bases removed from V and 2 bases from J, the gap between germline ends came to 14 bases. CDR1 is SEHNR, CDR2 FQNEAQ, per germline (reference sequence). This CDR3 region has 15 residues. The CDR3 DNA is TGTGCCAGCACCCCTCTCCCGGGTAACACCGGGGAGCTGTTTTTT. This codes for CASTPLPGNTGELFF.

Many counts were recorded for this clonotype. This sequence joins TRBV3-1 and TRBJ2-1; D is possibly TRBD1 or TRBD2 (6 bases each). The CDR3 totals 14 residues. Trimming left V 2 bases short and J 5 bases short, with 10 bases between. Germline V CDR1 and CDR2: LGHDT, YNNKEL (reference sequence). Here the CDR3 reads CASSQPGANNEQFF. CDR3 nucleotide sequence: TGTGCCAGCAGCCAACCGGGGGCAAACAATGAGCAGTTCTTC.

This clonotype was seen only a few times. At one end, the junction sequence differs from germline, possibly due to a read error. This sequence joins TRBV9 and TRBJ2-1, with 11 nucleotides matching TRBD1. CDR3 size: 15 residues. Germline CDR1 and CDR2: SGDLS and YYNGEE. The DNA of the CDR3 is TGTGCCAGCAAACCGGACAGGGGGCTCTACGATGAGCAGTTCTTC. Protein: CASKPDRGLYDEQFF.

The chain recombines TRBV4-2 with TRBJ2-4, with D uncertain. The CDR3 has 14 residues. The germline CDR1 and CDR2 sequences are LGHNA and YNFKEQ. The V end lost 4 bases, the J end lost 1 base, and 8 bases lay between the germline ends. CDR3 in DNA: TGTGCCAGCAGCCCGGGCCTCGCCAAAAACATTCAGTACTTC. Encoded protein: CASSPGLAKNIQYF.

At least ten counts were recorded for this clonotype. The V gene is TRBV5-1, the J gene TRBJ1-1, with D maybe TRBD1 (6 bases). This CDR3 has 15 amino acids. V shed 4 bases and J shed 1 base, with 14 bases lying between them. Germline V gene sequence: CDR1 SGHRS, CDR2 YFSETQ. The CDR3: CASSPDLDRNTEAFF. CDR3 coding DNA: TGCGCCAGCAGCCCCGACTTGGACAGGAACACTGAAGCTTTCTTT.

Notes on this clonotype: A read error may explain this, as a much larger clone is one base away. This CDR3 reads CASSFNLRNEQYF. CDR3 in DNA: TGCGCCAGCAGCTTCAATTTGCGAAACGAGCAGTACTTC. The gene calls are TRBV5-1 and TRBJ2-7; D unclear. V gave up 2 bases and J gave up 5 bases, with 11 bases separating them. The CDR3 contains 13 residues. Germline V gene sequence: CDR1 SGHRS, CDR2 YFSETQ.

As to this clonotype: One base away lies a much larger clone, so this may be a sequencing read error. In nucleotides, the CDR3 is TGTGCCAGCAGCCATACTAGCGGGGGACACACCGGGGAGCTGCTTTTT. Its translation: CASSHTSGGHTGELLF. This chain connects TRBV6-1 to TRBJ2-2; 11 bases map to TRBD2. This CDR3 is built from 16 residues. The germline V gene has CDR1 MNHNS and CDR2 SASEGT.